Shown below are 20 T cell receptor beta chains from a single sample sequenced in a study of T cell responses to AZD1222 COVID-19 vaccine. Libraries were prepared by immunoSEQ multiplex PCR; TCRdb keeps only in-frame clonotypes and omits some of them. Of some 120,000 clones listed, around 90% were seen once; the top ten hold approximately 1.5%. The source was peripheral blood, collected on day 0 of AZD1222 vaccination. Every receptor here comes from an adult in good health.

This chain joins TRBV7-9 and TRBJ1-5, with D perhaps TRBD1 (6 bases). The CDR3 contains 14 residues. The germline gives CDR1 SEHNR, CDR2 FQNEAQ (reference sequence). V was clipped by 3 bases and J by 5 bases, with 11 bases between them. The CDR3 here is CASSFGTQDQPQHF. CDR3 bases: TGTGCCAGCAGCTTCGGGACACAGGATCAGCCCCAGCATTTT.

The genes are TRBV2 and TRBJ1-1; D gene ambiguous. The CDR3 has 14 amino acids. V lost 3 bases and J lost 5, with 13 bases in between. CDR1 is SNHLY and CDR2 is FYNNEI in the germline V gene. CDR3 DNA sequence: TGTGCCAGCAGTGATAGTCCCGGGTTTACTGAAGCTTTCTTT. Amino acid sequence: CASSDSPGFTEAFF. The whole variable domain, filled in from reference TRBV2 and TRBJ1-1, reads EPEVTQTPSHQVTQMGQEVILRCVPISNHLYFYWYRQILGQKVEFLVSFYNNEISEKSEIFDDQFSVERPDGSNFTLKIRSTKLEDSAMYFCASSDSPGFTEAFFGQGTRLTVV.

This clone was found once. This chain joins TRBV24-1 and TRBJ2-7; D gene ambiguous. V shed 5 bases and J shed 2 bases, with 12 bases lying between them. Germline V gene data show CDR1 as KGHDR and CDR2 as SFDVKD. The CDR3 totals 14 residues. DNA of the CDR3: TGTGCCACCAGTGGGGCCGTAAGGCCCTACGAGCAGTACTTC. Its protein is CATSGAVRPYEQYF.

A few counts support this clone. This chain uses TRBV3-1 (or the pseudogene TRBV3-2) with TRBJ2-7; TRBD2 agrees at 8 bases. The CDR3 length is 15 residues. CDR1 and CDR2 (germline): LGHDT, YNNKEL (reference sequence). Trimming cost V 2 bases and J 2 bases; bases outside gene matches: 5. CDR3 nucleotide sequence: TGTGCCAGCAGCCAATCCGGGGGGGCGACCTACGAGCAGTACTTC. Translation: CASSQSGGATYEQYF.

This clone was seen only once. The chain carries TRBV29-1 and TRBJ2-4; D might be TRBD2 (6 bases). This CDR3 has 16 residues. V was pared by 4 bases and J by 1 base, with 17 bases between. CDR1 SQVTM and CDR2 ANQGSEA come from the germline V gene. CDR3 protein: CSVGEDSVFAKNIQYF. As DNA, the CDR3 is TGCAGCGTTGGGGAGGACTCGGTTTTTGCCAAAAACATTCAGTACTTC.

The chain couples TRBV7-2 to TRBJ2-5, with 7 bases identical to TRBD1. The CDR3 has 14 residues. Germline assignment: CDR1 SGHTA and CDR2 FQGNSA. J gave up 5 bases and V 5 bases, and 8 bases lay outside the gene matches. CDR3 bases: TGTGCCAGCAGCCAGACAGGGAGTCGGGAGACCCAGTACTTC. Residues: CASSQTGSRETQYF.

The V gene is TRBV7-8, the J gene TRBJ2-7; tentatively, D is TRBD2 (5 bases). The V gene's germline CDR1 is SGHVS and CDR2 FQNEAQ. Trimming stripped 5 bases from V and 2 bases from J, with 13 bases between. The CDR3 is made up of 14 amino acids. The CDR3 protein is CASSLRATTYEQYF. In DNA form, the CDR3 reads TGTGCCAGCAGCCTGCGGGCCACAACCTACGAGCAGTACTTC.

The chain joins TRBV29-1 to TRBJ2-7; possibly TRBD1 for D (5 bases). This CDR3 comprises 13 residues. The ends were cut back, 6 bases at V and 0 bases at J, with 12 bases in the middle. CDR1 SQVTM and CDR2 ANQGSEA come from the germline V gene. The CDR3 region has the DNA TGCAGCGTCCTTGACAGTCTCTCCTACGAGCAGTACTTC. Translation gives CSVLDSLSYEQYF.

J is TRBJ1-1 and V is TRBV18; no firm D call. CDR1 and CDR2 from the germline V gene are KGHSH and LQKENI. Trimming took off 0 bases at V and 0 bases at J, with 11 bases between the two ends. This CDR3 has 16 residues. The CDR3 DNA reads as TGTGCCAGCTCACCACCGACACTAACTATGAACACTGAAGCTTTCTTT. Residues: CASSPPTLTMNTEAFF. Full variable domain (rest looked up from reference TRBV18 and TRBJ1-1): NAGVMQNPRHLVRRRGQEARLRCSPMKGHSHVYWYRQLPEEGLKFMVYLQKENIIDESGMPKERFSAEFPKEGPSILRIQQVVRGDSAAYFCASSPPTLTMNTEAFFGQGTRLTVV.

This clone was picked up one time. V gene TRBV9 combines with J gene TRBJ2-1; D is uncertain. Trimming removed 2 bases at V and 6 bases at J, with 9 bases between. CDR3 length: 13 residues. The germline gives CDR1 SGDLS, CDR2 YYNGEE. CDR3 region: CASSVSGGNEQFF. As DNA, the CDR3 is TGTGCCAGCAGCGTTTCGGGTGGCAATGAGCAGTTCTTC. Combining the CDR3 with reference TRBV9 and TRBJ2-1 gives the whole variable domain DSGVTQTPKHLITATGQRVTLRCSPRSGDLSVYWYQQSLDQGLQFLIQYYNGEERAKGNILERFSAQQFPDLHSELNLSSLELGDSALYFCASSVSGGNEQFFGPGTRLTVL.

The genes are TRBV5-4 and TRBJ2-7; 8 positions match TRBD1. V lost 1 base and J lost 5; bases outside the gene matches: 11. Germline V gene lookup returns CDR1 SGHNT and CDR2 YYREEE (reference sequence). This CDR3 is built from 16 residues. Here the CDR3 DNA reads TGTGCCAGCAGCTTGACCTTCGGGACAGGAACTAACGAGCAGTACTTC. The encoded protein is CASSLTFGTGTNEQYF.

The rearrangement links TRBV2 to TRBJ1-1, with D unclear. Germline lookup yields CDR1 SNHLY and CDR2 FYNNEI. Trimming stripped 4 bases from V and 3 bases from J, with 3 bases between. The length of the CDR3 is 11 residues. The CDR3 protein is CASSVHTEAFF. The CDR3 DNA is TGTGCCAGCAGTGTTCACACTGAAGCTTTCTTT.

The chain combines TRBV19 with TRBJ2-5, with 7 bases that match TRBD2. Germline lookup yields CDR1 LNHDA and CDR2 SQIVND (reference sequence). CDR3 length equals 12 residues. V trimming: 6 bases; J trimming: 5 bases; junction bases outside the gene matches: 3. CDR3 DNA: TGTGCCAGTAGCTCGGGAGGCGAGACCCAGTACTTC. Its protein product is CASSSGGETQYF.

This rearrangement joins TRBV7-8 to TRBJ1-4; possible D gene TRBD1, 6 bases. Germline CDR1 reads SGHVS; CDR2 reads FQNEAQ. The CDR3 runs 15 residues. The V and J ends lost 6 bases and 4 bases respectively, with 15 bases between them. The CDR3 loop is CASSYRGAGNEKLFF. CDR3 in DNA: TGTGCCAGCAGTTATAGGGGGGCGGGTAATGAAAAACTGTTTTTT.

The J gene is TRBJ2-7, the V gene TRBV27; TRBD2 agrees at 12 bases. Trimming removed 7 bases from V and 3 bases from J; junction bases left unmatched: 7. Germline V lookup: CDR1 MNHEY, CDR2 SMNVEV (reference sequence). The CDR3 has 15 amino acids. Here the CDR3 reads CASTGAGLAGYEQYF. DNA of the CDR3: TGTGCCAGCACCGGGGCGGGACTAGCGGGCTACGAGCAGTACTTC.

The chain couples TRBV3-1 (or the pseudogene TRBV3-2) to TRBJ2-3; TRBD1 agrees at 7 bases. From germline, CDR1 is LGHDT and CDR2 YNNKEL (reference sequence). CDR3 size: 17 residues. J lost 2 bases, V lost 7 bases, and 15 bases had no gene match. Here the CDR3 DNA reads TGTGCCAGCACCCCTAGACAGGGAGAGTTCCCCACAGATACGCAGTATTTT. Encoded protein: CASTPRQGEFPTDTQYF.

This chain uses TRBV4-1 with TRBJ2-7, with D perhaps matching TRBD1 or TRBD2 (5 bases each). The V end was cut by 1 base, the J end by 6 bases, with 16 bases between. The CDR3 totals 15 residues. Germline CDR1 is MGHRA and CDR2 is YSYEKL. The CDR3 loop reads CASSQVIWGRSEQYF. The CDR3 region has the DNA TGCGCCAGCAGCCAAGTCATATGGGGACGGAGCGAGCAGTACTTC.

This chain links TRBV25-1 with TRBJ2-6, with 7 bases fitting TRBD1. This CDR3 is built from 16 residues. With 4 bases clipped from V and 1 base from J, the junction kept 4 bases outside the gene matches. From germline, CDR1 is MGHDK and CDR2 SYGVNS. In DNA, the CDR3 is TGTGCCAGCAGTGGTGACAGGGAGTCTGGGGCCAACGTCCTGACTTTC. It translates to CASSGDRESGANVLTF.

The rearrangement joins TRBV11-2 to TRBJ1-1; tentatively, D is TRBD1 (6 bases). CDR1 is SGHAT, CDR2 FQNNGV, per germline. V dropped 5 bases and J dropped 5 bases, with 15 bases sitting between them. The CDR3 spans 14 residues. The CDR3 sequence: CASSPTGGTTEAFF. The CDR3 DNA reads TGTGCCAGCAGCCCGACGGGGGGCACAACTGAAGCTTTCTTT.

Worth noting for this clone: This same CDR3 is encoded by further DNA sequences in the sample. The J gene is TRBJ2-7, the V gene TRBV27, with 10 bases aligning to TRBD1. The CDR3 totals 14 residues. V lost 2 bases and J lost 4; bases outside the gene matches: 2. Germline assignment: CDR1 MNHEY and CDR2 SMNVEV (reference sequence). The CDR3 region is CASSLRQGAYEQYF. The CDR3 DNA follows: TGTGCCAGCAGTTTACGACAGGGGGCGTACGAGCAGTACTTC.